These T cell receptor beta chains were read from a single sample in a study of PD-1 blockade in classical Hodgkin lymphoma. TCRdb keeps only in-frame clones here, not all; method: immunoSEQ multiplex PCR. This table holds tens of thousands of clones, about 72% found once. The material sequenced was CD4+ T cells from blood, taken before the fourth cycle of nivolumab. Receptors originate from a human donor with classical Hodgkin lymphoma. Both conserved end residues are trimmed from each CDR3.

TRBJ2-3,TRBV18,ASSLTDTQY
TRBJ2-3,TRBV9,ASSRGLAGRSIDTQY
TRBJ1-1,TRBV5-8,ASSHRRDTEAF
TRBJ1-2,TRBV5-6,ASSSPGPYGYT
TRBJ2-5,TRBV5-8,ASSPGLAGQETQY
TRBJ1-4,TRBV7-8,ASSLWQAEGEKLF
TRBJ1-2,TRBV19,ASRGQSYGYT
TRBJ1-4,TRBV10-3,AISGGNLEKLF
TRBJ2-7,TRBV7-8,ASSLRTGSYEQY
TRBJ2-2,TRBV10-3,AISESGTKNTGELF
TRBJ2-2,TRBV5-3,ARSLARNRTGELF
TRBJ2-1,TRBV20-1,SADMYGQF
TRBJ2-7,TRBV29-1,SVSHSGEQY
TRBJ1-2,TRBV10-3,AISGARGRNNYGYT
TRBJ1-2,TRBV28,ASSPEERDYGYT
TRBJ2-7,TRBV5-6,ASSLASGTGYEQY
TRBJ2-7,TRBV6-6,ASSYSGSILWEQY
TRBJ2-5,TRBV18,ASSPGQGFQETQY
TRBJ2-5,TRBV7-2,ASSSGIRPEAQY
TRBJ2-1,TRBV7-2,ASSLAGGNEQF
TRBJ1-1,TRBV5-5,ASSRVSQGTEAF
TRBJ1-5,TRBV6-6,ASGEHLSNQPQH
TRBJ2-3,TRBV5-6,ASIDSRDRSTDTQY
TRBJ2-7,TRBV19,ASSPNGPYEQY
TRBJ2-3,TRBV7-2,ASSLGGTSDTQY
TRBJ2-7,TRBV25-1,ASSGSGTASYEQY
TRBJ1-4,TRBV4-2,ASSQGTGVNEKLF
TRBJ2-2,TRBV6-6,ASSTGGLTGELF
TRBJ1-1,TRBV2,ASSFTGRDSEAF
TRBJ2-3,TRBV4-3,ASSQVGQRGLY
TRBJ2-7,TRBV4-2,ASSQEGEAAYEQY
TRBJ2-5,TRBV19,ASSQMGSGGETQY
TRBJ1-2,TRBV27,ASSSWGRYGDYGYT
TRBJ2-5,TRBV18,ASSWTSSYQETQY
TRBJ2-3,TRBV10-2,ASSEYTDTQY
TRBJ1-5,TRBV18,ASSPSGGAGQPQH
TRBJ2-3,TRBV28,ASSFEVSFTDTQY
TRBJ2-5,TRBV7-3,ASSLGAWETQY
TRBJ1-2,TRBV5-4,ASSLGRQMDGYT
TRBJ2-6,TRBV5-1,ASSLKSGANVLT
TRBJ2-2,TRBV18,ASSRGDRWTGELF